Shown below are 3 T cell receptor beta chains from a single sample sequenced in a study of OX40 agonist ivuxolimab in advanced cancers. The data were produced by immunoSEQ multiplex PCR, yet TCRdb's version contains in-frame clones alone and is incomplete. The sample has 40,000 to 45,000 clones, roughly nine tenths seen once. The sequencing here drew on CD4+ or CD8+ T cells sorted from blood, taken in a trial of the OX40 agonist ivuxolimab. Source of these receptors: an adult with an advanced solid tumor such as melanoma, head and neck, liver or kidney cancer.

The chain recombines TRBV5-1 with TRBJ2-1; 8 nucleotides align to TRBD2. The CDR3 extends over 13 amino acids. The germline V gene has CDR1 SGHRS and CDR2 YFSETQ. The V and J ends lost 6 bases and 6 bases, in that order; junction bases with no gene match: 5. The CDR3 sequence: CASNGRDGNEQFF. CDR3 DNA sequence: TGCGCCAGCAACGGGAGGGACGGCAATGAGCAGTTCTTC.

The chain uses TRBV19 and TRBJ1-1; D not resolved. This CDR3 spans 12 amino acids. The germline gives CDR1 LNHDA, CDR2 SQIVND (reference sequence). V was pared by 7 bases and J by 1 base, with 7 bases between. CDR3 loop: CASMVGNTEAFF. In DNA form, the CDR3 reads TGTGCCAGTATGGTCGGGAACACTGAAGCTTTCTTT.

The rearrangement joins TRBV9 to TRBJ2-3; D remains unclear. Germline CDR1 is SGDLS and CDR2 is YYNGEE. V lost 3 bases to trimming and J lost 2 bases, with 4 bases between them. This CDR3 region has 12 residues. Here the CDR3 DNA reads TGTGCCAGCAGCGGGCACACAGATACGCAGTATTTT. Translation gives CASSGHTDTQYF.